This T cell receptor (beta chain) was sequenced for a study of immune evolution from preneoplasia to lung adenocarcinoma. Overall study findings and caveats: Normal lung had the highest top T cell clone frequencies. Normal lung had highest clonality; later lesions appeared denser, more diverse.

TCRdb keeps only in-frame clones here, not all; method: immunoSEQ multiplex PCR. The sample has 8,000 to 8,500 clones, about four fifths seen once. In regard to this clone: The antigen remains unidentified.

The V gene's germline CDR1 is MNHNY and CDR2 SVGAGI (reference sequence). The CDR3 sequence is 12 residues long. V trimming: 5 bases; J trimming: 6 bases; junction bases outside the gene matches: 3. Patients had resection in Japan or China between about 2014 and 2018. The chain links TRBV6-6 to TRBJ2-7; 8 bases map to TRBD1. The sequence came from a person aged 60-79 years with lung adenocarcinoma. The sample consisted of FFPE adjacent normal lung tissue. This CDR3 reads CASSLDRVEQYF. In DNA, the CDR3 is TGTGCCAGCAGTCTGGACAGGGTCGAGCAGTACTTC.